This entry features one TCR beta chain sequence. Its antigen remains unknown. The CDR3 runs to 13 residues. Germline CDR1 reads SGHAT; CDR2 reads FQNNGV. Trimming cost V 4 bases and J 3 bases, with 9 bases left between them. The data stem from a study of CD8+ T cells in alopecia areata. The study's findings and limits: Especially in alopecia totalis/universalis, lesional scalp showed greater clonality than normal scalp did.

After isolation, RNA underwent reverse transcription to generate cDNA as the sequencing template. The data were produced by immunoSEQ multiplex PCR, yet TCRdb's version contains in-frame clones alone and is incomplete. The repertoire includes 150,000 or so clones, 75% to 90% of them detected once, and roughly 16% sits in the top ten. The receptor was derived from a human donor with alopecia areata. This material consisted of CD8+ T cells sorted from blood, taken at week 0. J is TRBJ1-2 and V is TRBV11-2; possibly TRBD1 for D (6 bases). DNA for the CDR3: TGTGCCAGCAGCTCGGGGACACACTATGGCTACACCTTC. Its protein is CASSSGTHYGYTF.